The sequence of this TCR beta chain was determined in a study of T cell changes during pregnancy in multiple sclerosis. The CDR3 runs to 15 residues. Germline-derived CDR1 and CDR2 are KGHSH and LQKENI. The V and J ends lost 3 bases and 2 bases respectively, with 13 bases between them. Measured with immunoSEQ multiplex PCR; TCRdb has only the in-frame clones, and not every one. Among some 37,000 clones listed, almost 95% were seen once. The sequencing here drew on CD4+ T cells from peripheral blood mononuclear cells, taken before pregnancy. The source is a female donor with multiple sclerosis, enrolled in a pregnancy study. The V gene is TRBV18, the J gene TRBJ2-5; a possible D gene is TRBD2 (7 bases). CDR3 residues: CASSPLQGGQETQYF. The CDR3 nucleotides read TGTGCCAGCTCACCTCTACAGGGAGGGCAAGAGACCCAGTACTTC. The full variable domain, completed using reference TRBV18 and TRBJ2-5, is NAGVMQNPRHLVRRRGQEARLRCSPMKGHSHVYWYRQLPEEGLKFMVYLQKENIIDESGMPKERFSAEFPKEGPSILRIQQVVRGDSAAYFCASSPLQGGQETQYFGPGTRLLVL.